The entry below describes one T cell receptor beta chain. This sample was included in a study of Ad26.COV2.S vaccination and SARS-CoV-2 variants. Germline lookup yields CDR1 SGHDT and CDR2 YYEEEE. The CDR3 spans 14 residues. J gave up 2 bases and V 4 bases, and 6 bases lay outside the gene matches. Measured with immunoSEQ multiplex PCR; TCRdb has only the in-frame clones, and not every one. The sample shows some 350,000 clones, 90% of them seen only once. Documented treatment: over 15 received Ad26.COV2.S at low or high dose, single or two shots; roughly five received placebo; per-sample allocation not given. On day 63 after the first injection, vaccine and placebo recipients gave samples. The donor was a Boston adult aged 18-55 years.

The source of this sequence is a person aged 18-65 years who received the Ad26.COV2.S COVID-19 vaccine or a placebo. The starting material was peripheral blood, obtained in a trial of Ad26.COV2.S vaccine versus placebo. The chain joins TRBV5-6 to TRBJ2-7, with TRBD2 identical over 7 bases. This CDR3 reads CASSEPAGAYEQYF. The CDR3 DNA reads TGTGCCAGCAGCGAGCCCGCGGGGGCCTACGAGCAGTACTTC. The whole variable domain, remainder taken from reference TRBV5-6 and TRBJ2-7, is DAGVTQSPTHLIKTRGQQVTLRCSPKSGHDTVSWYQQALGQGPQFIFQYYEEEERQRGNFPDRFSGHQFPNYSSELNVNALLLGDSALYLCASSEPAGAYEQYFGPGTRLTVT.